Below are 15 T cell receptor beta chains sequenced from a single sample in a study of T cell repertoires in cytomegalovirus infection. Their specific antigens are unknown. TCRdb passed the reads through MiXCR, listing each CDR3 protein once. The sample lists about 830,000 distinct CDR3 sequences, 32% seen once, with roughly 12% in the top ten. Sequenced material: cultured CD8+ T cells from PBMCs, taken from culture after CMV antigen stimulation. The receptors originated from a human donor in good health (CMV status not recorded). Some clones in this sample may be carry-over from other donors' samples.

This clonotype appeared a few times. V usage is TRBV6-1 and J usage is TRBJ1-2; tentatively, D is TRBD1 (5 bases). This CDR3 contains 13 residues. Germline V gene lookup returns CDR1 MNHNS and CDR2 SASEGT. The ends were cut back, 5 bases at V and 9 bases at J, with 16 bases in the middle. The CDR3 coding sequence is TGTGCCAGCAGTAACCCGAAGGGGAGAAGCTACACCTTC. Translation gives CASSNPKGRSYTF.

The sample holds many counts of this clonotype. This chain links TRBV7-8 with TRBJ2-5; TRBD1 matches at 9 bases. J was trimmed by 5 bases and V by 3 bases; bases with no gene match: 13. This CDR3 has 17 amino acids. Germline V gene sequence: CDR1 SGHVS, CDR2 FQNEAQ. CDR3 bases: TGTGCCAGCAGCTTCCCTCGGACAGGGGAGTTCTGGGAGACCCAGTACTTC. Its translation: CASSFPRTGEFWETQYF.

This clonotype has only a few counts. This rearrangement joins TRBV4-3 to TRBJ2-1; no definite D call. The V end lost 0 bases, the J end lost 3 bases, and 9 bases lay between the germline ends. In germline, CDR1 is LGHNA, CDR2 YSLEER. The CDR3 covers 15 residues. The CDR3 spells CASSQDRTHYNEQFF. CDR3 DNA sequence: TGCGCCAGCAGCCAAGACCGGACCCACTACAATGAGCAGTTCTTC.

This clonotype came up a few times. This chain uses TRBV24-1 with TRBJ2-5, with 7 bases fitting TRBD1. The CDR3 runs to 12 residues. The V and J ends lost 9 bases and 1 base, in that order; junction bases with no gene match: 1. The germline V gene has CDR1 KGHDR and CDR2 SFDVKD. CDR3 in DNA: TGTGCCACCGGGGACAGCCAAGAGACCCAGTACTTC. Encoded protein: CATGDSQETQYF.

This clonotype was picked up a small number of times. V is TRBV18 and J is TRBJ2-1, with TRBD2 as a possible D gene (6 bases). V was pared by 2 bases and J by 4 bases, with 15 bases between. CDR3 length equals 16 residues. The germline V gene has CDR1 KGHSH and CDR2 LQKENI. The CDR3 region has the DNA TGTGCCAGCTCACCAGGGGGGACCCAAACATACAATGAGCAGTTCTTC. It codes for CASSPGGTQTYNEQFF.

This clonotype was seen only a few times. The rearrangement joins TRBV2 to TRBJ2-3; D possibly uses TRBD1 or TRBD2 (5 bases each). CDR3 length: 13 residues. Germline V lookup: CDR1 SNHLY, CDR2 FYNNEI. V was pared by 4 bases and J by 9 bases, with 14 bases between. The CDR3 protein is CASSGGDPRTQYF. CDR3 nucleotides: TGTGCCAGCAGTGGAGGGGACCCCCGGACGCAGTATTTT. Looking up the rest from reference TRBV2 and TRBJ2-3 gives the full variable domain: EPEVTQTPSHQVTQMGQEVILRCVPISNHLYFYWYRQILGQKVEFLVSFYNNEISEKSEIFDDQFSVERPDGSNFTLKIRSTKLEDSAMYFCASSGGDPRTQYFGPGTRLTVL.

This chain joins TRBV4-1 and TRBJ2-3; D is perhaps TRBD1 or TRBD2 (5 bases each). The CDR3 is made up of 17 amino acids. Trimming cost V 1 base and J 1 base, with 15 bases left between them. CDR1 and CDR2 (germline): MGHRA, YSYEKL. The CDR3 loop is CASSQVVSGGGTDTQYF. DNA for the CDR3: TGCGCCAGCAGCCAAGTTGTAAGTGGGGGAGGCACAGATACGCAGTATTTT.

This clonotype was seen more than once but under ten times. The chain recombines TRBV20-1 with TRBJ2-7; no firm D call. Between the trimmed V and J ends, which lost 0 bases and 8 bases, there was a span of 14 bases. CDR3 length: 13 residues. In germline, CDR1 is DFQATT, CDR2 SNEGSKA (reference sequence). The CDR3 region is CSARDPAGMQQYF. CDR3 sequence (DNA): TGCAGTGCTAGAGATCCGGCCGGTATGCAGCAGTACTTC.

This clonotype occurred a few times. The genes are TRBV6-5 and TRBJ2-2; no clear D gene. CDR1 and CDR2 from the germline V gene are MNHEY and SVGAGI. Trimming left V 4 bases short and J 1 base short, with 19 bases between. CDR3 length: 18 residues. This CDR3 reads CASSSELTFPRNTGELFF. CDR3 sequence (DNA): TGTGCCAGCAGTTCAGAGTTGACCTTTCCCCGGAACACCGGGGAGCTGTTTTTT.

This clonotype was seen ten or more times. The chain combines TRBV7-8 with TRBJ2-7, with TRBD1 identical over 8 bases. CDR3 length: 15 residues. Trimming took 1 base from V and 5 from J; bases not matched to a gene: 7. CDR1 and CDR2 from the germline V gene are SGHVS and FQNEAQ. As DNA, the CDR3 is TGTGCCAGCAGCTTAGACCGGGACAGGATTAACGAGCAGTACTTC. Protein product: CASSLDRDRINEQYF.

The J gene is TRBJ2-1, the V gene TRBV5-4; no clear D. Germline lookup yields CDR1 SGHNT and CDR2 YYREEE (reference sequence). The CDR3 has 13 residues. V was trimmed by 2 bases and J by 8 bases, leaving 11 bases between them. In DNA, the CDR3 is TGTGCCAGCAGCTTCAAAGACATGGATGAGCAGTTCTTC. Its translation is CASSFKDMDEQFF.

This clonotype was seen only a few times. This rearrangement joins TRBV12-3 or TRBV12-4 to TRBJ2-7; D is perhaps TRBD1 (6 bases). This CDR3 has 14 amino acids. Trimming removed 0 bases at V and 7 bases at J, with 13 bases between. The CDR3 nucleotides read TGTGCCAGCAGTTTAGCGATTACAGGGTTAGAGCAGTACTTC. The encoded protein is CASSLAITGLEQYF.

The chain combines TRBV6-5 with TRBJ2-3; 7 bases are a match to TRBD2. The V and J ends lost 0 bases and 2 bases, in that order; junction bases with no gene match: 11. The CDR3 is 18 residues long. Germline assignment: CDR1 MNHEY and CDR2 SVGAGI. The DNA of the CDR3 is TGTGCCAGCAGTTACTCGGGATCTGGGGGGGGGTACACAGATACGCAGTATTTT. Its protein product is CASSYSGSGGGYTDTQYF.

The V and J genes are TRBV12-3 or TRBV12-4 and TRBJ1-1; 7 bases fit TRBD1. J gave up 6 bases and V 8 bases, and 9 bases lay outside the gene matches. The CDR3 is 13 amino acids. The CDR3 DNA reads TGTGCCAGCGACAACGACAGGGCCGCTGAAGCTTTCTTT. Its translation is CASDNDRAAEAFF.

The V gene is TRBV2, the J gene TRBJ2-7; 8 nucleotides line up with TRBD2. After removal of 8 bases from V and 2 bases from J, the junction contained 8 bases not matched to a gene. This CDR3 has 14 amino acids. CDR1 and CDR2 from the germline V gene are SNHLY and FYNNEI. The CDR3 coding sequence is TGTGCCAGCTTAGGCGGGGGGACAACCTACGAGCAGTACTTC. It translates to CASLGGGTTYEQYF.